The following is a T cell receptor (beta chain) sequence with its context. Its antigen remains unknown. The data are from a study of blood T cells in healthy people across ages. Findings of the study overall: Without sorted subsets, naive and antigen-experienced compartments could not be conclusively compared.

This CDR3 is built from 14 residues. Losses at the gene ends were 6 bases for V and 3 bases for J; bases not matched to a gene: 6. Germline-derived CDR1 and CDR2 are MNHEY and SVGEGT. Each sample provided at least 5 micrograms of extracted total RNA. It was with a sample-barcoded 5' primer and a J-beta primer mix that a second PCR of roughly 6 to 12 cycles was run. One entry per CDR3 protein results from TCRdb running MiXCR on the 5' RACE reads. This sample has approximately 800,000 distinct CDR3 sequences; approximately 59% occur once, and the top ten carry roughly a quarter. The sample taken for sequencing was blood. The clonotype comes from a man under 40 in good health. This sequence joins TRBV6-2 or TRBV6-3 and TRBJ2-5; 8 bases agree with TRBD1. The CDR3: CASRPTGVEETQYF. The CDR3 DNA follows: TGTGCCAGCAGACCGACAGGGGTCGAAGAGACCCAGTACTTC.